A single sample gave rise to the 11 T cell receptor beta chains below, sequenced in a study of shared clonotypes between healthy human individuals. TCRdb's copy holds only in-frame clones and misses some; the assay was immunoSEQ multiplex PCR. Of 2 million to 2.5 million clones detected, 85% to 95% appear once; the ten largest clones hold 0.37%. Source material: naive CD4+ T cells from PBMCs. Subset indicated: CD45RA+ positively selected. The receptors were gathered from a man between 18 and 35 years old in good health. Some clones in this sample may be carry-over from other donors' samples.

As to this clone: This CDR3 is also generated by other DNA sequences in the sample. J is TRBJ1-2 and V is TRBV5-1; D is uncertain. The CDR3 is 14 residues long. Trimming cost V 1 base and J 0 bases, with 7 bases left between them. Per the germline V gene, CDR1 is SGHRS and CDR2 is YFSETQ. In nucleotides, the CDR3 is TGCGCCAGCAGCTTGCCCAGGTCTAACTATGGCTACACCTTC. Its protein product is CASSLPRSNYGYTF.

The chain is built from TRBV7-2 and TRBJ1-3; 8 nucleotides line up with TRBD1. The CDR3 is 17 residues long. Germline CDR1 SGHTA, CDR2 FQGNSA. J was trimmed by 1 base and V by 2 bases; bases with no gene match: 7. CDR3 residues: CASSLLPTGVSGNTIYF. The DNA for the CDR3 is TGTGCCAGCAGCTTATTGCCGACAGGGGTTTCTGGAAACACCATATATTTT.

This clone was seen a handful of times. This chain links TRBV7-9 with TRBJ1-1, with no clear D. Germline CDR1 reads SEHNR; CDR2 reads FQNEAQ (reference sequence). CDR3 length equals 12 residues. The V gene lost 3 bases and the J gene lost 2 bases, with 4 bases spanning the gap. CDR3 DNA sequence: TGTGCCAGCAGCTTGGATAACACTGAAGCTTTCTTT. The encoded protein is CASSLDNTEAFF.

The chain uses TRBV28 and TRBJ2-1; 10 bases match TRBD2. This CDR3 is built from 16 residues. With V trimmed by 4 bases and J by 14 bases, 17 bases remained unmatched. Germline V CDR1 and CDR2: MDHEN, SYDVKM. This chain's CDR3 is CASSSASGSKKTAEFF. CDR3 nucleotide sequence: TGTGCCAGCAGTTCAGCTAGCGGGAGCAAAAAAACGGCGGAGTTCTTC. Together with reference TRBV28 and TRBJ2-1, the CDR3 gives the full variable domain: DVKVTQSSRYLVKRTGEKVFLECVQDMDHENMFWYRQDPGLGLRLIYFSYDVKMKEKGDIPEGYSVSREKKERFSLILESASTNQTSMYLCASSSASGSKKTAEFFGPGTRLTVL.

This chain links TRBV20-1 with TRBJ1-2; no definite D call. The CDR3 contains 11 residues. Germline V gene data show CDR1 as DFQATT and CDR2 as SNEGSKA (reference sequence). Trimming took off 4 bases at V and 1 base at J, with 4 bases between the two ends. CDR3: CSAIDNYGYTF. The DNA for the CDR3 is TGCAGTGCTATAGATAACTATGGCTACACCTTC.

The chain combines TRBV28 with TRBJ2-7; D ambiguous. V was pared by 8 bases and J by 0 bases, with 11 bases between. This CDR3 region has 13 residues. The germline V gene has CDR1 MDHEN and CDR2 SYDVKM. This CDR3 reads CASADQNSYEQYF. For the CDR3, the DNA is TGTGCCAGCGCCGACCAGAACTCCTACGAGCAGTACTTC.

This chain connects TRBV28 to TRBJ1-5; possibly TRBD1 for D (6 bases). Germline loops: CDR1 MDHEN, CDR2 SYDVKM. The V end lost 6 bases, the J end lost 0 bases, and 12 bases lay between the germline ends. The CDR3 consists of 15 residues. The CDR3 reads CASRPRGYSNQPQHF. In DNA, the CDR3 is TGTGCCAGCAGGCCGAGGGGGTATAGCAATCAGCCCCAGCATTTT.

This rearrangement joins TRBV4-1 to TRBJ2-3; D not certain. V lost 4 bases and J 5 bases, leaving 10 bases between the germline ends. Germline CDR1 and CDR2: MGHRA and YSYEKL. This CDR3 region has 13 residues. DNA of the CDR3: TGCGCCAGCAGCCGAGAAGTTGGAGATACGCAGTATTTT. Its protein is CASSREVGDTQYF.

The rearrangement joins TRBV5-1 to TRBJ2-1; TRBD2 matches 7 bases. The V segment lost 4 bases and the J segment 8 bases; nucleotides outside the gene matches: 12. The CDR3 spans 15 residues. The germline CDR1 and CDR2 sequences are SGHRS and YFSETQ. CDR3 bases: TGCGCCAGCAGCCCTGAAGCGGGATACGCCGATGAGCAGTTCTTC. Translating it yields CASSPEAGYADEQFF.

J is TRBJ2-7 and V is TRBV19; tentative D call: TRBD2 (7 bases). Trimming pared 6 bases from V and 1 base from J, leaving 16 bases between. This CDR3 has 15 amino acids. From germline, CDR1 is LNHDA and CDR2 SQIVND (reference sequence). CDR3 loop: CASRTQGRGSYEQYF. The CDR3 DNA sequence: TGTGCCAGTAGAACCCAGGGGAGGGGGTCCTACGAGCAGTACTTC.

The genes are TRBV6-5 and TRBJ1-2, with D unresolved. This CDR3 has 13 amino acids. CDR1 is MNHEY, CDR2 SVGAGI, per germline. Trimming left V 4 bases short and J 4 bases short, with 10 bases between. CDR3 loop: CASSSWATYGYTF. Here the CDR3 DNA reads TGTGCCAGCAGTTCGTGGGCCACCTATGGCTACACCTTC.